The T cell receptor beta chain under discussion was sequenced for a study of Ad26.COV2.S vaccination and SARS-CoV-2 variants. Clones were read by immunoSEQ multiplex PCR, and TCRdb kept only the in-frame ones, dropping some. The sample has about 280,000 clones, 87% seen once. Treatment specified: some 20 received Ad26.COV2.S at low or high dose, single or two shots; about 5 received placebo; per-sample allocation not given. Sampling was done on day 63 after the first vaccine or placebo injection. At a Boston site, the person donating was an adult of 18-55 years. Sequenced here: peripheral blood, sampled in a trial of Ad26.COV2.S vaccine versus placebo. This clonotype originated in a person aged 18-60 years who received the Ad26.COV2.S COVID-19 vaccine or a placebo.

The CDR3 sequence: CASSQQGNQPQHF. CDR3 nucleotides: TGTGCCAGCAGCCAACAGGGGAATCAGCCCCAGCATTTT. The rearrangement links TRBV3-1 (or the pseudogene TRBV3-2) to TRBJ1-5, with TRBD1 as a possible D gene (6 bases). Looked up from germline, CDR1 is LGHDT and CDR2 is YNNKEL (reference sequence). Trimming left V 2 bases short and J 4 bases short, with 6 bases between. The CDR3 extends over 13 amino acids.